The clone carrying this TCR beta chain occurred once. Primers used in a second PCR of roughly 6 to 12 cycles were a sample-barcoded 5' primer and a J-beta primer mix. Every sample produced at least 3 million CDR3-containing paired-end reads. MiXCR, applied by TCRdb to the 5' RACE reads, yields one record per CDR3 protein. The table lists under 2 million distinct CDR3 sequences, around 35% of them singletons. This CDR3 contains 13 residues. Germline CDR1 and CDR2: MNHNS and SASEGT. Trimming removed 2 bases at V and 8 bases at J, with 12 bases between. This specimen belongs to a study of blood T cells in healthy people across ages. On the study more broadly: Per two T cells, about one barcoded beta molecule was captured through template switching.

The clonotype comes from a woman aged 30 to 39 in good health. This chain uses TRBV6-1 with TRBJ1-2; D gene unclear. The sequenced sample was blood. CDR3 region: CASSESRLSGYTF. The CDR3 region has the DNA TGTGCCAGCAGTGAATCACGTTTAAGCGGCTACACCTTC.